This T cell receptor (beta chain) comes out of a study of OX40 agonist ivuxolimab in advanced cancers. Trimming at V came to 1 base and at J to 0 bases, leaving 20 bases not matched to a gene. Germline loops: CDR1 MDHEN, CDR2 SYDVKM. CDR3 length: 21 amino acids. Sequenced by immunoSEQ multiplex PCR; TCRdb stores in-frame clones only, minus some. The sample shows about 60,000 clones, more than 80% of them seen only once. The rearrangement uses TRBV28 and TRBJ2-7, with 8 positions matching TRBD2. This sequence originates from an adult with an advanced solid tumor such as melanoma, head and neck, liver or kidney cancer. The sequences come from CD4+ or CD8+ T cells sorted from blood, collected in a trial of the OX40 agonist ivuxolimab. CDR3 sequence reads: CASSLFLPRPSGGGSSYEQYF. CDR3 in DNA: TGTGCCAGCAGTTTATTCCTCCCAAGACCCAGCGGGGGAGGGAGCTCCTACGAGCAGTACTTC.